The present TCR beta chain was sequenced within a study of T cells in Graves' hyperthyroidism and ophthalmopathy. V gave up 0 bases and J gave up 8 bases; unmatched junction bases: 4. The CDR3 consists of 15 residues. The germline V gene has CDR1 MGHRA and CDR2 YSYEKL. Amplification targeted TCR beta CDR3 regions from RNA transcripts. The HTBI primer set served for first-round RT-PCR of the TCR CDR3. TCRdb fed the multiplex PCR reads into MiXCR, producing one record per CDR3 protein. The sample yields around 600,000 distinct CDR3 sequences, roughly a sixth seen once. The source is a woman aged 40 to 50 with Graves' ophthalmopathy. Input material: blood. The V gene is TRBV4-1, the J gene TRBJ1-4, with TRBD1 matching over 9 bases. The CDR3 sequence: CASSQEDRGDEKLFF. The CDR3 bases are TGCGCCAGCAGCCAAGAGGACAGGGGAGACGAAAAACTGTTTTTT.